This record covers a single T cell receptor (beta chain). Its antigen is undetermined. This same CDR3 is encoded by further DNA sequences in the sample. These data belong to a study of shared clonotypes between healthy human individuals. Looking at the study overall: In total, the donors were two women and a few men aged 18 to 49. CD4 naive cells filled three plates per donor, CD4 memory three, CD8 naive two and CD8 memory one. Whole-study results and caveats: Relative to memory subsets, naive subsets generally showed larger estimated richness.

Profiled with immunoSEQ multiplex PCR; TCRdb holds only in-frame clones, not every one. The sample has approximately 2.5 million clones; approximately 90% are singletons. This CDR3 contains 15 residues. V was shortened by 0 bases and J by 0 bases, with 8 bases between the two germline ends. Per the germline V gene, CDR1 is SGHRS and CDR2 is YFSETQ. Only Caucasian adults living in Nashville, Tennessee served as donors. This receptor was taken from a man in his late teens or twenties in good health. The gene calls are TRBV5-1 and TRBJ2-3, with D unclear. Sequenced input: naive CD4+ T cells sorted from blood. Sample subset: CD45RA+ positively selected. The DNA of the CDR3 is TGCGCCAGCAGCTTGGAGGCACCAAGCACAGATACGCAGTATTTT. It translates to CASSLEAPSTDTQYF. Full variable domain (missing parts from reference TRBV5-1 and TRBJ2-3): KAGVTQTPRYLIKTRGQQVTLSCSPISGHRSVSWYQQTPGQGLQFLFEYFSETQRNKGNFPGRFSGRQFSNSRSEMNVSTLELGDSALYLCASSLEAPSTDTQYFGPGTRLTVL.